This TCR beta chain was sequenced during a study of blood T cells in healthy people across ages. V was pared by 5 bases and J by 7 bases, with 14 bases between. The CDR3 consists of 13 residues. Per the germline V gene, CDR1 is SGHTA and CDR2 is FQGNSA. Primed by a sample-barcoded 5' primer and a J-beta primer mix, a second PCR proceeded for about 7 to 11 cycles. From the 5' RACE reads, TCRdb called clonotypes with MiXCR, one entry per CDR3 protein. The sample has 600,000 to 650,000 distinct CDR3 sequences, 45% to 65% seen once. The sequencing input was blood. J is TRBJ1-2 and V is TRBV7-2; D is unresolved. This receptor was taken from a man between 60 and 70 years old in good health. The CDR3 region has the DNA TGTGCCAGCAGCCTGTCCTCTTTTTCTGGCTACACCTTC. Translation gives CASSLSSFSGYTF.